This is a list of T cell receptor beta chains from one sample in a study of CD8 T cells in Susac syndrome. TCRdb re-called the immunoSEQ multiplex PCR reads with MiXCR, one entry per CDR3 protein. The repertoire holds 150,000 to 200,000 distinct CDR3 sequences, with 75% to 95% as singletons. The sequenced sample was CD4+ T cells from PBMCs. The source of these receptors is a human donor with Susac syndrome. CDR3s include the opening cysteine and the closing phenylalanine or tryptophan. The D gene is left open where the match is weak. The size field is filled for only some rows; it gives once, few, many or a size class.

J	size	D	V	CDR3	DNA
TRBJ2-5	-	TRBD2	TRBV20-1	CSAAPGGGETQYF	TGCAGTGCAGCCCCGGGGGGGGGAGAGACCCAGTACTTC
TRBJ2-7	-	-	TRBV30	CAWSVGGRGEQYF	TGTGCCTGGAGTGTGGGAGGCAGGGGCGAGCAGTACTTC
TRBJ1-4	-	-	TRBV3-1	CASSHSDRGEKLFF	TGTGCCAGCAGCCATTCCGACCGGGGGGAAAAACTGTTTTTT
TRBJ2-5	-	-	TRBV19	CASSQLQGQFPTQYF	TGTGCCAGTAGTCAGCTTCAGGGGCAGTTCCCCACCCAGTACTTC
TRBJ1-1	few	TRBD1	TRBV29-1	CSVGQGSLSNTEAFF	TGCAGCGTAGGACAGGGGTCACTGTCGAACACTGAAGCTTTCTTT
TRBJ1-1	-	-	TRBV12-3/TRBV12-4	CASSHGQLNTEAFF	TGTGCCAGCAGTCATGGACAGCTGAACACTGAAGCTTTCTTT
TRBJ1-1	-	-	TRBV19	CASSIGQAEAFF	TGTGCCAGTAGTATAGGACAGGCTGAAGCTTTCTTT
TRBJ2-7	-	-	TRBV10-3	CAISSLQEEQYF	TGTGCCATCAGTAGCTTACAGGAAGAGCAGTACTTC
TRBJ2-6	-	-	TRBV3-1	CASSPNGAAIGANVLTF	TGTGCCAGCAGCCCTAATGGGGCGGCGATAGGGGCCAACGTCCTGACTTTC
TRBJ1-4	-	-	TRBV6-5	CASSLIYGTSPEKLFF	TGTGCCAGCAGTTTAATTTACGGGACATCTCCTGAAAAACTGTTTTTT
TRBJ1-2	-	TRBD1	TRBV7-7	CASSLVTGGKGNGYTF	TGTGCTAGCAGCTTAGTGACAGGGGGAAAGGGGAATGGCTACACCTTC
TRBJ2-3	-	TRBD1	TRBV7-6	CASSLTGVPDTQYF	TGTGCCAGCAGCTTGACAGGGGTCCCCGATACGCAGTATTTT
TRBJ1-4	-	-	TRBV6-4	CASSRQKNEKLFF	TGTGCCAGCAGTAGGCAGAAGAATGAAAAACTGTTTTTT
TRBJ1-1	-	-	TRBV7-9	CASKLSAGDTEAFF	TGTGCCAGCAAGCTTAGTGCTGGAGACACTGAAGCTTTCTTT
TRBJ2-3	few	-	TRBV28	CASRRADTQYF	TGTGCCAGCAGACGTGCAGATACGCAGTATTTT
TRBJ2-6	-	-	TRBV11-1	CASSPGQAGGVLTF	TGTGCCAGCAGCCCCGGACAGGCCGGGGGCGTCCTGACTTTC
TRBJ2-7	-	-	TRBV10-1	CASSESSRTYEQYF	TGCGCCAGCAGTGAGTCTAGCAGGACCTACGAGCAGTACTTC
TRBJ2-7	-	-	TRBV20-1	CSARDEGVGQYF	TGCAGTGCTAGAGATGAGGGGGTCGGGCAGTACTTC
TRBJ2-3	-	-	TRBV7-6	CASSLLRGADTQYF	TGTGCCAGCAGCTTACTCCGGGGCGCAGATACGCAGTATTTT
TRBJ2-5	-	-	TRBV20-1	CGSGRETQYF	TGCGGGAGTGGAAGGGAGACCCAGTACTTC
TRBJ2-1	-	-	TRBV20-1	CSARETGMVGREQFF	TGCAGTGCTAGGGAGACAGGAATGGTGGGGCGTGAGCAGTTCTTC
TRBJ2-3	-	-	TRBV9	CASTTGGPETDTQYF	TGTGCCAGCACCACGGGTGGCCCCGAGACAGATACGCAGTATTTT
TRBJ2-3	-	-	TRBV20-1	CSAPRAGGEASTDTQYF	TGCAGTGCCCCCCGGGCAGGCGGGGAAGCTAGCACAGATACGCAGTATTTT
TRBJ1-6	-	-	TRBV3-1	CASSQDHSNSPLHF	TGTGCCAGCAGCCAAGATCACAGTAATTCACCCCTCCACTTT
TRBJ2-7	-	TRBD2	TRBV20-1	CSASKAGGFPIDYEQYF	TGCAGTGCTTCCAAAGCGGGAGGTTTCCCCATCGACTACGAGCAGTACTTC
TRBJ2-6	few	-	TRBV9	CASSVEAGGANVLTF	TGTGCCAGCAGCGTAGAGGCAGGGGGGGCCAACGTCCTGACTTTC
TRBJ2-3	-	TRBD2	TRBV20-1	CSASGMETSGSPDTQYF	TGCAGTGCTAGCGGGATGGAGACTAGCGGGAGTCCAGATACGCAGTATTTT
TRBJ1-5	-	-	TRBV3-1	CASSQDGAGITQPQHF	TGTGCCAGCAGCCAAGATGGGGCAGGAATCACTCAGCCCCAGCATTTT
TRBJ1-4	-	-	TRBV2	CASRKGATNEKLFF	TGTGCCAGCAGGAAGGGAGCAACTAATGAAAAACTGTTTTTT
TRBJ2-2	-	-	TRBV6-5	CASRAREHHGELFF	TGTGCCAGCCGGGCGAGAGAGCACCACGGGGAGCTGTTTTTT
TRBJ1-4	-	-	TRBV20-1	CSARDLRASNEKLFF	TGCAGTGCTAGAGATCTCAGGGCCTCTAATGAAAAACTGTTTTTT
TRBJ1-1	-	TRBD1	TRBV28	CASSSPMGQGRTEAFF	TGTGCCAGCAGTTCACCCATGGGACAGGGTCGAACTGAAGCTTTCTTT
TRBJ1-2	once	-	TRBV24-1	CATSDSQPGHHYTF	TGTGCCACCAGTGATTCCCAACCGGGACACCACTACACCTTC
TRBJ1-1	-	-	TRBV5-1	CASSDAQFTEAFF	TGCGCCAGCAGCGACGCACAGTTCACTGAAGCTTTCTTT
TRBJ1-1	-	TRBD1	TRBV5-4	CASSQGQERNTEAFF	TGTGCCAGCAGCCAGGGACAGGAAAGGAACACTGAAGCTTTCTTT
TRBJ2-7	-	TRBD2	TRBV2	CASSERTSGRSNEQYF	TGTGCCAGCAGTGAGCGGACTAGCGGGAGATCTAACGAGCAGTACTTC
TRBJ2-3	-	TRBD2	TRBV7-9	CASREAGAGDTQYF	TGTGCCAGCAGAGAAGCGGGGGCGGGAGATACGCAGTATTTT
TRBJ1-2	-	TRBD1	TRBV5-1	CASSAGDRPNYGYTF	TGCGCCAGCAGCGCGGGGGACAGACCCAACTATGGCTACACCTTC
TRBJ2-1	-	-	TRBV20-1	CSAPQKLSYNEQFF	TGCAGTGCCCCTCAGAAACTATCCTACAATGAGCAGTTCTTC
TRBJ2-1	-	-	TRBV28	CASSSAEGRNEQFF	TGTGCCAGCAGTTCAGCGGAGGGGCGCAATGAGCAGTTCTTC
TRBJ2-7	-	-	TRBV7-9	CASSQGHFYEQYF	TGTGCCAGCAGCCAGGGACATTTCTACGAGCAGTACTTC
TRBJ1-4	once	-	TRBV6-5	CASSYSITEKNEKLFF	TGTGCCAGCAGTTACTCGATTACAGAAAAGAATGAAAAACTGTTTTTT
TRBJ2-1	-	TRBD2	TRBV25-1	CASSEKTSGSGGIYNEQFF	TGTGCCAGCAGTGAGAAGACTAGCGGGAGCGGGGGGATTTACAATGAGCAGTTCTTC
TRBJ2-1	once	-	TRBV20-1	CSARTGTYSYNEQFF	TGCAGTGCCCGAACAGGGACTTACTCCTACAATGAGCAGTTCTTC
TRBJ2-5	once	-	TRBV28	CASSIPGHLSQYF	TGTGCCAGCAGCATACCGGGACATCTTTCCCAGTACTTC
TRBJ2-1	-	TRBD1	TRBV5-1	CASSPGDRTNNEQFF	TGCGCCAGCAGCCCTGGGGACAGGACCAACAATGAGCAGTTCTTC
TRBJ2-1	-	TRBD2	TRBV11-3	CASSLDGTSGMNEQFF	TGTGCCAGCAGCTTAGATGGAACTAGCGGGATGAATGAGCAGTTCTTC
TRBJ2-7	-	-	TRBV7-9	CASSLSAASYEQYF	TGTGCCAGCAGCTTAAGCGCTGCATCCTACGAGCAGTACTTC
TRBJ1-1	-	-	TRBV12-5	CASGPISEAFF	TGTGCTAGTGGCCCAATCAGTGAAGCTTTCTTT
TRBJ2-7	-	TRBD2	TRBV20-1	CSARDTGGTSGTYEQYF	TGCAGTGCTAGAGATACCGGTGGTACTAGCGGAACCTACGAGCAGTACTTC
TRBJ2-5	-	-	TRBV5-4	CASSAPGYQETQYF	TGTGCCAGCAGCGCTCCAGGGTACCAAGAGACCCAGTACTTC
TRBJ2-7	few	TRBD2	TRBV29-1	CSVDSRGEELGEQYF	TGCAGCGTTGACAGTCGGGGGGAGGAATTGGGCGAGCAGTACTTC
TRBJ2-3	-	-	TRBV20-1	CRAIQGSTDTQYF	TGCAGGGCAATTCAGGGGAGCACAGATACGCAGTATTTT